This T cell receptor beta chain stems from a study of CD8 T cells in ankylosing spondylitis. Study results and limitations: Blood of patients with ankylosing spondylitis appeared to be characterized by a TCR beta motif of eight highly homologous variants. Within matched ankylosing spondylitis synovial fluid, disease-linked clones were reportedly significantly enriched. In peripheral blood, disease-linked CD8+ clones occurred at relatively low frequencies.

This clonotype was recorded many times. As yet, its antigen is unknown. The CDR3 length is 13 residues. V was pared by 3 bases and J by 5 bases, with 13 bases between. Per germline, CDR1 DFQATT and CDR2 SNEGSKA (reference sequence). Researchers built TCR beta libraries using quantitative 5'-RACE with molecular barcodes. MiXCR, applied by TCRdb to the 5' RACE reads, yields one record per CDR3 protein. The sample has approximately 140,000 distinct CDR3 sequences, about a tenth seen once; the top ten hold 2.5% to 3.5%. V is TRBV20-1 and J is TRBJ2-5; D remains ambiguous. What was sequenced was blood, either unsorted or a sorted T cell fraction (not recorded which). This clonotype was sampled from a male donor with ankylosing spondylitis or in good health (not recorded which). This chain's CDR3 is CSARGTVWETQYF. DNA for the CDR3: TGCAGTGCTAGGGGAACGGTGTGGGAGACCCAGTACTTC.